The 21 T cell receptor beta chains reported below all come from one sample, sequenced in a study of cytomegalovirus exposure and HLA in healthy donors. The protocol was immunoSEQ multiplex PCR, while the TCRdb copy is restricted to in-frame clones and leaves out a portion. Among about 200,000 clones, roughly 88% were seen once, and the ten largest hold around 15%. The sequenced sample was PBMCs. The receptors here all came from a woman in her 30s in good health and CMV-seropositive.

This clone was detected once. J is TRBJ2-7 and V is TRBV5-4; 8 nucleotides align to TRBD1. The germline gives CDR1 SGHNT, CDR2 YYREEE (reference sequence). V lost 3 bases, J lost 0 bases, and 5 bases stayed unmatched. The CDR3 sequence is 15 residues long. CDR3 nucleotides: TGTGCCAGCAGCTCGGGACAGGATTCCTCCTACGAGCAGTACTTC. Translated: CASSSGQDSSYEQYF.

V usage is TRBV7-2 and J usage is TRBJ2-3; 9 bases are shared with TRBD2. After removal of 1 base from V and 1 base from J, the junction contained 3 bases not matched to a gene. The CDR3 extends over 16 amino acids. Germline V lookup: CDR1 SGHTA, CDR2 FQGNSA. The chain's CDR3 is CASSLGGGRGTDTQYF. The CDR3 DNA reads as TGTGCCAGCAGCTTAGGGGGCGGGAGGGGCACAGATACGCAGTATTTT.

The chain uses TRBV20-1 and TRBJ2-7; D unresolved. Germline values: CDR1 DFQATT, CDR2 SNEGSKA (reference sequence). Trimming cost V 2 bases and J 2 bases, with 4 bases left between them. The CDR3 has 11 amino acids. CDR3 in amino acids: CSARSAYEQYF. DNA for the CDR3: TGCAGTGCTAGATCGGCCTACGAGCAGTACTTC.

This rearrangement joins TRBV29-1 to TRBJ1-1; possible D gene TRBD1, 6 bases. CDR1 is SQVTM and CDR2 is ANQGSEA in the germline V gene. The V and J ends lost 7 bases and 3 bases respectively, with 18 bases between them. This CDR3 is built from 14 residues. The CDR3 coding sequence is TGCAGCGGGGCCTACAGGGCAGCCGACACTGAAGCTTTCTTT. Translation gives CSGAYRAADTEAFF.

The chain couples TRBV11-1 to TRBJ2-2; D might be TRBD1 (5 bases). This CDR3 has 16 residues. Trimming stripped 5 bases from V and 0 bases from J, with 13 bases between. Per the germline V gene, CDR1 is SGHAT and CDR2 is FQDESV (reference sequence). DNA of the CDR3: TGTGCCAGCAGCCCCTGGGGCGATCCGAACACCGGGGAGCTGTTTTTT. Protein: CASSPWGDPNTGELFF.

The chain recombines TRBV6-5 with TRBJ1-1, with D possibly TRBD1 on 5 matching bases. Trimming removed 0 bases from V and 1 base from J, with 9 bases in between. The V gene's germline CDR1 is MNHEY and CDR2 SVGAGI. This CDR3 region has 15 residues. The CDR3 bases are TGTGCCAGCAGTTACTCGGGCAGGGAGAACACTGAAGCTTTCTTT. Translated, it gives CASSYSGRENTEAFF.

The J gene is TRBJ2-7, the V gene TRBV18, with a tentative D call TRBD1 (5 bases). CDR1 and CDR2 from the germline V gene are KGHSH and LQKENI. Trimming stripped 3 bases from V and 6 bases from J, with 9 bases between. This CDR3 contains 12 residues. Written as DNA, the CDR3 is TGTGCCAGCTCACCCGACAGTGCCGAGCAGTACTTC. It yields the protein CASSPDSAEQYF.

The chain is built from TRBV5-4 and TRBJ2-3; 15 positions agree with TRBD2. Germline V gene lookup returns CDR1 SGHNT and CDR2 YYREEE (reference sequence). J gave up 14 bases and V 6 bases, and 13 bases lay outside the gene matches. CDR3 size: 15 residues. The CDR3 DNA is TGTGCCAGCACCTTTGGGGGACTAGCGGGGGGTACACCGTATTTT. This encodes CASTFGGLAGGTPYF.

The CDR3 region is CASSGREGYEQYF. CDR3 nucleotide sequence: TGTGCCAGCAGTGGCAGGGAGGGATACGAGCAGTACTTC. The J gene is TRBJ2-7, the V gene TRBV27; 7 bases map to TRBD2. The CDR3 runs 13 residues. V trimming: 5 bases; J trimming: 4 bases; junction bases outside the gene matches: 5. The germline gives CDR1 MNHEY, CDR2 SMNVEV (reference sequence).

V is TRBV6-6 and J is TRBJ2-3, with D tentatively TRBD2 (5 bases). Germline V gene lookup returns CDR1 MNHNY and CDR2 SVGAGI (reference sequence). The CDR3 length is 15 residues. V was trimmed by 2 bases and J by 1 base, leaving 10 bases between them. CDR3 residues: CASSYAARGTDTQYF. CDR3 DNA: TGTGCCAGCAGTTACGCCGCGAGGGGCACAGATACGCAGTATTTT.

The V call is TRBV7-2, the J call TRBJ1-5; 7 bases align to TRBD1. CDR3 length equals 13 residues. Unmatched junction bases numbered 5, after V lost 5 bases and J lost 7 bases. The germline gives CDR1 SGHTA, CDR2 FQGNSA. CDR3 in DNA: TGTGCCAGCAGCCCAACAGGGGACCAGCCCCAGCATTTT. Translation: CASSPTGDQPQHF.

The V and J genes are TRBV5-6 and TRBJ2-7, with TRBD1 as a possible D gene (5 bases). The CDR3 has 14 amino acids. V shed 4 bases and J shed 2 bases, with 13 bases lying between them. The V gene's germline CDR1 is SGHDT and CDR2 YYEEEE. The CDR3 sequence: CASSEQGFAYEQYF. For the CDR3, the DNA is TGTGCCAGCAGCGAGCAGGGCTTTGCCTACGAGCAGTACTTC.

On this clone itself: The sample holds other DNA sequences that translate to the same CDR3. The chain recombines TRBV18 with TRBJ2-7; TRBD1 matches at 9 bases. From germline, CDR1 is KGHSH and CDR2 LQKENI. The CDR3 runs to 14 residues. The ends lost 2 bases at V and 4 bases at J; junction bases unmatched: 3. Written as DNA, the CDR3 is TGTGCCAGCTCACCAACGACAGGGGGGTACGAGCAGTACTTC. It encodes CASSPTTGGYEQYF.

This rearrangement joins TRBV18 to TRBJ2-1, with 9 bases aligning to TRBD2. CDR1 is KGHSH, CDR2 LQKENI, per germline. Trimming removed 0 bases from V and 3 bases from J; junction bases left unmatched: 3. This CDR3 spans 16 amino acids. The CDR3 DNA reads as TGTGCCAGCTCACCACCGGCGGGAGGGCTCTACAATGAGCAGTTCTTC. This codes for CASSPPAGGLYNEQFF.

The V and J genes are TRBV4-2 and TRBJ2-1, with 7 bases identical to TRBD1. The CDR3 spans 17 residues. With 4 bases clipped from V and 8 bases from J, the junction kept 17 bases outside the gene matches. Germline assignment: CDR1 LGHNA and CDR2 YNFKEQ. CDR3 loop: CASSLPGVKGASDEQFF. In DNA form, the CDR3 reads TGTGCCAGCAGCCTACCCGGGGTGAAGGGGGCTTCGGATGAGCAGTTCTTC.

The chain recombines TRBV7-2 with TRBJ2-7; tentative D call: TRBD2 (6 bases). Trimming left V 1 base short and J 1 base short, with 11 bases between. Germline V gene data show CDR1 as SGHTA and CDR2 as FQGNSA. The CDR3 length is 15 residues. In nucleotides, the CDR3 is TGTGCCAGCAGCTTAGAGGGTAGCGGTTCCTACGAGCAGTACTTC. Residues: CASSLEGSGSYEQYF.

The rearrangement joins TRBV6-6 to TRBJ2-2, with D uncertain. Germline lookup yields CDR1 MNHNY and CDR2 SVGAGI (reference sequence). V lost 4 bases and J lost 3, with 6 bases in between. The CDR3 contains 13 residues. CDR3 nucleotide sequence: TGTGCCAGCAGTTTAACATACACCGGGGAGCTGTTTTTT. This gives the protein CASSLTYTGELFF.

The chain carries TRBV4-1 and TRBJ1-5; D might be TRBD1 (5 bases). This CDR3 region has 14 residues. From germline, CDR1 is MGHRA and CDR2 YSYEKL. V was shortened by 8 bases and J by 0 bases, with 11 bases between the two germline ends. Here the CDR3 reads CASSRGDSNQPQHF. CDR3 coding DNA: TGCGCCAGCTCGCGGGGCGATAGCAATCAGCCCCAGCATTTT.

The gene calls are TRBV28 and TRBJ1-2; D possibly corresponds to TRBD1 (6 bases). The CDR3 runs to 14 residues. The germline V gene encodes CDR1 MDHEN and CDR2 SYDVKM. The V end lost 5 bases, the J end lost 6 bases, and 16 bases lay between the germline ends. The CDR3 loop reads CASSQGSVVNGYTF. The DNA of the CDR3 is TGTGCCAGCAGTCAGGGGTCCGTCGTGAATGGCTACACCTTC.

This rearrangement joins TRBV19 to TRBJ1-1; D is possibly TRBD1 (6 bases). Germline CDR1 reads LNHDA; CDR2 reads SQIVND (reference sequence). This CDR3 spans 14 amino acids. With 5 bases removed from V and 6 bases from J, the gap between germline ends came to 16 bases. CDR3 nucleotides: TGTGCCAGTAGTGCCCTACAGGGTGGGGCTGAAGCTTTCTTT. It translates to CASSALQGGAEAFF.

The chain recombines TRBV7-9 with TRBJ1-1; D may be TRBD1 (5 bases). This CDR3 spans 14 amino acids. V was cut by 4 bases and J by 5 bases, with 14 bases left in between. CDR1 is SEHNR, CDR2 FQNEAQ, per germline (reference sequence). This CDR3 is CASSWGDGGTEAFF. As DNA, the CDR3 is TGTGCCAGCAGCTGGGGCGACGGAGGGACTGAAGCTTTCTTT.